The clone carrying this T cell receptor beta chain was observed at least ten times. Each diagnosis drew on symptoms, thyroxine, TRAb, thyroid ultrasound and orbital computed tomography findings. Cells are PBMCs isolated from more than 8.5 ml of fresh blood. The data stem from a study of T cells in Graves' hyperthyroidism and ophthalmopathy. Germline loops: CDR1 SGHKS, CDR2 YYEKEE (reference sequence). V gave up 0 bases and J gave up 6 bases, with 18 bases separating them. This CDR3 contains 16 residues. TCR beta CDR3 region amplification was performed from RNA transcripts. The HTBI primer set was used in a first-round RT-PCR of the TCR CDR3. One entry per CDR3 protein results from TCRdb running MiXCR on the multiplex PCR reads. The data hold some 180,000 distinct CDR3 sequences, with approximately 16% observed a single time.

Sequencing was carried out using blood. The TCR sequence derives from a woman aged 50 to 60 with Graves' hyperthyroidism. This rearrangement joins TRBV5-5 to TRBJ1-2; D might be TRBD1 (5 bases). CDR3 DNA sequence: TGTGCCAGCAGCTTGGAGGGTGAGGGGCAAATCCATGGCTACACCTTC. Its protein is CASSLEGEGQIHGYTF.